The present entry profiles one T cell receptor (beta chain) with its context. Sequenced by immunoSEQ multiplex PCR; TCRdb stores in-frame clones only, minus some. The repertoire has 410,000 or so clones, 80% to 95% of them found once; the top ten carry 9.5% to 15%. Specified treatment: roughly 19 received Ad26.COV2.S at low or high dose, single or two shots; about 5 received placebo; per-sample allocation not given. Day 63 after the first injection of vaccine or placebo was the sampling time. An 18-55-year-old adult in Boston served as donor. Germline values: CDR1 SEHNR, CDR2 FQNEAQ (reference sequence). J was trimmed by 1 base and V by 0 bases; bases with no gene match: 7. This CDR3 region has 17 residues. This sample stems from a study of Ad26.COV2.S vaccination and SARS-CoV-2 variants. Turning to the study itself: Intramuscularly, Ad26.COV2.S was given either once or twice, 56 days apart.

The receptor was isolated from a person between 18 and 65 years old who received the Ad26.COV2.S COVID-19 vaccine or a placebo. The chain has TRBV7-9 and TRBJ1-2; 8 nucleotides align to TRBD1. This specimen consisted of peripheral blood, obtained in a trial of Ad26.COV2.S vaccine versus placebo. The CDR3 DNA sequence: TGTGCCAGCAGCTTAGCTCCTTTGGGACAGGTTAACTATGGCTACACCTTC. It translates to CASSLAPLGQVNYGYTF.